The 13 T cell receptor beta chains below come from one sample, sequenced in a study of blood T cell repertoires in COVID-19. Method: immunoSEQ multiplex PCR; TCRdb's copy keeps in-frame clones and lacks some. The sample lists 150,000 to 200,000 clones, approximately 73% occurring once. Sequenced: PBMCs or T cells enriched from blood (not recorded which). These TCRs come from a woman between 45 and 65 years old with acute COVID-19.

The chain combines TRBV11-2 with TRBJ2-1; D is perhaps TRBD2 (6 bases). Trimming left V 1 base short and J 7 bases short, with 14 bases between. Germline CDR1 SGHAT, CDR2 FQNNGV. This CDR3 is built from 15 residues. For the CDR3, the DNA is TGTGCCAGCAGCTTAGGTGGGGGGTATTTAAATGAGCAGTTCTTC. It encodes CASSLGGGYLNEQFF.

The J gene is TRBJ2-3, the V gene TRBV7-9, with 10 bases matching TRBD2. Unmatched junction bases numbered 7, after V lost 6 bases and J lost 4 bases. From germline, CDR1 is SEHNR and CDR2 FQNEAQ (reference sequence). This CDR3 has 15 residues. CDR3 DNA sequence: TGTGCCAGCAGGGAGCGGGGGGGCGACCCAGATACGCAGTATTTT. Encoded protein: CASRERGGDPDTQYF.

This chain uses TRBV27 with TRBJ1-6; D perhaps matches TRBD1 (6 bases). Trimming took 6 bases from V and 5 from J, leaving 17 bases between them. Germline CDR1 is MNHEY and CDR2 is SMNVEV (reference sequence). The CDR3 has 16 amino acids. The CDR3 DNA sequence: TGTGCCAGCAGCAAAAGTTATGGGGGCAATAATTCACCCCTCCACTTT. Encoded protein: CASSKSYGGNNSPLHF.

The chain employs TRBV6-5 and TRBJ1-2, with D possibly TRBD1 on 5 matching bases. CDR1 and CDR2 (germline): MNHEY, SVGAGI. The CDR3 is 13 residues long. The V gene lost 6 bases and the J gene lost 7 bases, with 15 bases spanning the gap. CDR3 sequence (DNA): TGTGCCAGCAGCCCCGCCCCGGGGGGTGGCTACACCTTC. Protein sequence: CASSPAPGGGYTF.

The rearrangement links TRBV6-5 to TRBJ1-1, with a weak D call TRBD1 (6 bases). Germline assignment: CDR1 MNHEY and CDR2 SVGAGI. Between the trimmed V and J ends, which lost 5 bases and 5 bases, there was a span of 9 bases. The CDR3 contains 12 residues. The CDR3, as DNA: TGTGCCAGCAGTCCAGGGGAGACTGAAGCTTTCTTT. Its protein is CASSPGETEAFF.

The chain is built from TRBV28 and TRBJ1-3, with D possibly matching TRBD1 (5 bases). This CDR3 comprises 17 residues. Between the trimmed V and J ends, which lost 3 bases and 4 bases, there was a span of 19 bases. Germline CDR1 and CDR2: MDHEN and SYDVKM. The CDR3 loop is CASSFPDRPLLGNTIYF. The CDR3, as DNA: TGTGCCAGCAGTTTCCCCGACAGACCTTTGTTGGGAAACACCATATATTTT.

The gene calls are TRBV4-2 and TRBJ1-2, with D uncertain. Germline V gene lookup returns CDR1 LGHNA and CDR2 YNFKEQ. The CDR3 extends over 16 amino acids. The ends were cut back, 0 bases at V and 7 bases at J, with 18 bases in the middle. This CDR3 is CASSQDRLTTQSGYTF. DNA for the CDR3: TGTGCCAGCAGCCAAGATCGACTGACTACCCAAAGTGGCTACACCTTC.

This clone was counted only a few times. This chain connects TRBV3-1 (or the pseudogene TRBV3-2) to TRBJ2-2; 8 bases are a match to TRBD2. This CDR3 has 16 residues. Germline loops: CDR1 LGHDT, CDR2 YNNKEL (reference sequence). After removal of 1 base from V and 5 bases from J, the junction contained 6 bases not matched to a gene. The CDR3 spells CASSQGVAGLTGELFF. For the CDR3, the DNA is TGTGCCAGCAGCCAAGGAGTAGCGGGGCTGACCGGGGAGCTGTTTTTT.

V is TRBV4-1 and J is TRBJ2-1; 13 bases map to TRBD2. CDR1 MGHRA and CDR2 YSYEKL come from the germline V gene. The V gene end was trimmed by 3 bases and the J gene end by 7 bases; junction bases not matched to a gene: 9. CDR3 length equals 17 residues. CDR3 amino acids: CASSHTLAGGPTNEQFF. In nucleotides, the CDR3 is TGCGCCAGCAGCCATACACTAGCGGGGGGGCCTACGAATGAGCAGTTCTTC.

The table lists this clone with many counts. CDR3 in amino acids: CATSSYGRGWTEAFF. In nucleotides, the CDR3 is TGTGCCACCAGCAGTTACGGTAGGGGGTGGACTGAAGCTTTCTTT. This chain connects TRBV15 to TRBJ1-1, with TRBD1 as a possible D gene (6 bases). Germline CDR1 LNHNV, CDR2 YYDKDF (reference sequence). This CDR3 comprises 15 residues. Trimming took 3 bases from V and 5 from J, leaving 16 bases between them.

This clone was found once. V and J are TRBV25-1 and TRBJ1-2, with D perhaps TRBD1 (5 bases). This CDR3 contains 14 residues. Trimming removed 1 base from V and 2 bases from J, with 8 bases in between. Per germline, CDR1 MGHDK and CDR2 SYGVNS. CDR3 nucleotides: TGTGCCAGCAGTGAATTGACAGTCAACTATGGCTACACCTTC. Encoded protein: CASSELTVNYGYTF.

V gene TRBV14 combines with J gene TRBJ1-1; D not resolved. Germline CDR1 SGHDN, CDR2 FVKESK. Trimming stripped 1 base from V and 2 bases from J, with 2 bases between. This CDR3 has 12 residues. The CDR3 DNA reads TGTGCCAGCAGCCAAGTAAACACTGAAGCTTTCTTT. This sequence encodes CASSQVNTEAFF.

This chain links TRBV24-1 with TRBJ1-2; the D is unclear. CDR1 is KGHDR and CDR2 is SFDVKD in the germline V gene. The V end lost 2 bases, the J end lost 3 bases, and 6 bases lay between the germline ends. This CDR3 has 13 amino acids. For the CDR3, the DNA is TGTGCCACCAGTGATTGGGCAGACTATGGCTACACCTTC. Protein sequence: CATSDWADYGYTF.